The T cell receptor (beta chain) under discussion was sequenced for a study of cytomegalovirus exposure and HLA in healthy donors. Germline-derived CDR1 and CDR2 are SGHDN and FVKESK. This CDR3 is 13 amino acids long. V gave up 1 base and J gave up 7 bases, with 7 bases separating them. General study points: Earlier analysis looked at TCR beta V segments, and most were productive about 87% or about 30% of the time. A missense DCLRE1C variant was associated with V- and J-gene trimming of TCR beta chains in a later analysis, and an independent cohort replicated the association.

PCR amplification relied on 60 Vbeta primers (plus 13 Jbeta primers). The table came from immunoSEQ multiplex PCR; TCRdb's copy has only in-frame clones and leaves some out. In the table there are fewer than 200,000 clones, over 70% of which are singletons. With respect to this clone: Its antigen is still unknown.

The material sequenced was PBMCs. V is TRBV14 and J is TRBJ2-2, with D maybe TRBD1 (5 bases). The sequence derives from a woman aged 50 to 60 in good health and CMV-seropositive. CDR3 loop: CASSQVQDGELFF. In nucleotides, the CDR3 is TGTGCCAGCAGCCAAGTACAGGACGGGGAGCTGTTTTTT. The full variable domain, in which reference TRBV14 and TRBJ2-2 provide the parts outside the CDR3, is EAGVTQFPSHSVIEKGQTVTLRCDPISGHDNLYWYRRVMGKEIKFLLHFVKESKQDESGMPNNRFLAERTGGTYSTLKVQPAELEDSGVYFCASSQVQDGELFFGEGSRLTVL.